The 10 T cell receptor beta chains below come from one sample, sequenced in a study of cytomegalovirus exposure and HLA in healthy donors. Sequenced by immunoSEQ multiplex PCR; TCRdb stores in-frame clones only, minus some. Of about 130,000 clones listed, 75% to 90% were seen once; the top ten hold about 1.1%. Sequencing was carried out using PBMCs. These receptors originate from a woman aged 18-35 years in good health and CMV-seronegative.

The chain has TRBV5-1 and TRBJ2-1, with D tentatively TRBD2 (5 bases). V lost 0 bases, J lost 0 bases, and 13 bases lay in between. The germline V gene encodes CDR1 SGHRS and CDR2 YFSETQ. The CDR3 is 17 residues long. The CDR3 DNA reads as TGCGCCAGCAGCTTGGTTGGGAGCTGGAGCTCCTACAATGAGCAGTTCTTC. Translated, it gives CASSLVGSWSSYNEQFF.

The chain combines TRBV28 with TRBJ2-5; D possibly corresponds to TRBD1 (5 bases). Germline V gene sequence: CDR1 MDHEN, CDR2 SYDVKM. The CDR3 covers 15 residues. Between the trimmed V and J ends, which lost 1 base and 7 bases, there was a span of 16 bases. The CDR3 DNA is TGTGCCAGCAGTTTATTGGGGTCAGGGTGGGGGACCCAGTACTTC. It is translated as CASSLLGSGWGTQYF.

The chain has TRBV11-2 and TRBJ1-2; unclear D gene. Trimming took 5 bases from V and 3 from J, leaving 7 bases between them. The CDR3 contains 12 residues. Germline V gives CDR1 SGHAT, CDR2 FQNNGV. The chain's CDR3 is CASSAEYYGYTF. The CDR3 DNA reads TGTGCCAGCAGCGCGGAGTACTATGGCTACACCTTC. Together with reference TRBV11-2 and TRBJ1-2, the CDR3 gives the full variable domain: EAGVAQSPRYKIIEKRQSVAFWCNPISGHATLYWYQQILGQGPKLLIQFQNNGVVDDSQLPKDRFSAERLKGVDSTLKIQPAKLEDSAVYLCASSAEYYGYTFGSGTRLTVV.

The J gene is TRBJ1-5, the V gene TRBV30; a weak D match, TRBD1 (5 bases). From germline, CDR1 is GTSNPN and CDR2 SVGIG (reference sequence). The length of the CDR3 is 13 residues. V was pared by 1 base and J by 5 bases, with 9 bases between. The CDR3 spells CAWSGGGDQPQHF. The DNA for the CDR3 is TGTGCCTGGAGTGGAGGAGGGGATCAGCCCCAGCATTTT.

This clone was observed a few times. V and J are TRBV18 and TRBJ1-2, with unresolved D. Trimming took 3 bases from V and 4 from J, leaving 9 bases between them. The CDR3 extends over 13 amino acids. CDR1 is KGHSH, CDR2 LQKENI, per germline. CDR3 bases: TGTGCCAGCTCACCTCAGCGGCTCTATGGCTACACCTTC. Protein: CASSPQRLYGYTF. The full variable domain, in which reference TRBV18 and TRBJ1-2 provide the parts outside the CDR3, is NAGVMQNPRHLVRRRGQEARLRCSPMKGHSHVYWYRQLPEEGLKFMVYLQKENIIDESGMPKERFSAEFPKEGPSILRIQQVVRGDSAAYFCASSPQRLYGYTFGSGTRLTVV.

The chain employs TRBV7-8 and TRBJ1-1, with D possibly matching TRBD1 (5 bases). The V end lost 3 bases, the J end lost 1 base, and 9 bases lay between the germline ends. The CDR3 consists of 14 residues. Germline CDR1 SGHVS, CDR2 FQNEAQ. The CDR3 region is CASSFRDWNTEAFF. DNA for the CDR3: TGTGCCAGCAGCTTCAGGGATTGGAACACTGAAGCTTTCTTT.

The chain has TRBV2 and TRBJ1-3; a weak D match, TRBD1 (5 bases). This CDR3 has 16 amino acids. V dropped 6 bases and J dropped 4 bases, with 19 bases sitting between them. Germline-derived CDR1 and CDR2 are SNHLY and FYNNEI. CDR3 sequence reads: CASSVGGGGAGNTIYF. DNA of the CDR3: TGTGCCAGCAGCGTTGGGGGAGGTGGGGCGGGAAACACCATATATTTT.

In this sample, this clone turned up once. This rearrangement joins TRBV6-6 to TRBJ2-5; 10 nucleotides agree with TRBD2. The CDR3 runs to 16 residues. CDR1 is MNHNY, CDR2 SVGAGI, per germline (reference sequence). Trimming cost V 6 bases and J 2 bases; bases outside gene matches: 9. CDR3 in amino acids: CASRNSGTSDQETQYF. DNA of the CDR3: TGTGCCAGCAGAAATTCCGGGACTAGCGATCAAGAGACCCAGTACTTC.

This clone was seen a handful of times. The chain couples TRBV5-5 to TRBJ1-1; TRBD1 matches 9 bases. Germline V gene sequence: CDR1 SGHKS, CDR2 YYEKEE (reference sequence). V was pared by 4 bases and J by 3 bases, with 7 bases of the junction left unmatched. The CDR3 sequence is 15 residues long. The CDR3 coding sequence is TGTGCCAGCAGCCCCGGGACAGGGCGGGACACTGAAGCTTTCTTT. Protein sequence: CASSPGTGRDTEAFF.

This rearrangement joins TRBV18 to TRBJ1-4; 8 positions agree with TRBD1. Unmatched junction bases numbered 3, after V lost 3 bases and J lost 0 bases. The CDR3 extends over 16 amino acids. Germline-derived CDR1 and CDR2 are KGHSH and LQKENI. The CDR3 here is CASSPDRASTNEKLFF. The CDR3 DNA follows: TGTGCCAGCTCACCGGACAGGGCCTCAACTAATGAAAAACTGTTTTTT.